These 3 T cell receptor beta chains were sequenced from one sample in a study of early T cells in non-severe SARS-CoV-2 infection. TCRdb reprocessed the 5' RACE reads with MiXCR, giving one entry per CDR3 protein. The sample shows about 43,000 distinct CDR3 sequences, approximately 10% of them seen only once. Sequenced: whole blood. The receptors come from an adult who was a healthcare worker with PCR-confirmed SARS-CoV-2 infection or an uninfected control (not recorded which).

This clonotype came up many times. The chain links TRBV10-3 to TRBJ2-2, with 10 bases identical to TRBD1. The CDR3 length is 14 residues. From germline, CDR1 is ENHRY and CDR2 SYGVKD. The ends lost 4 bases at V and 7 bases at J; junction bases unmatched: 3. The chain's CDR3 is CAISAGQGIGELFF. In DNA form, the CDR3 reads TGTGCCATCAGTGCGGGACAGGGGATCGGGGAGCTGTTTTTT.

The V gene is TRBV7-6, the J gene TRBJ1-2; maybe TRBD1 (6 bases). The CDR3 loop spans 14 amino acids. CDR1 is SGHVS and CDR2 is FNYEAQ in the germline V gene. The V end lost 0 bases, the J end lost 4 bases, and 9 bases lay between the germline ends. The CDR3 nucleotides read TGTGCCAGCAGCTTAGCGCAGGGGTTCTATGGCTACACCTTC. Translating it yields CASSLAQGFYGYTF.

This clonotype turned up a few times. This chain joins TRBV29-1 and TRBJ1-5; D ambiguous. Per the germline V gene, CDR1 is SQVTM and CDR2 is ANQGSEA. The CDR3 loop spans 13 amino acids. V gave up 3 bases and J gave up 3 bases, with 9 bases separating them. The CDR3 loop is CSVEEAVNQPQHF. Here the CDR3 DNA reads TGCAGCGTTGAGGAGGCAGTCAATCAGCCCCAGCATTTT.